This T cell receptor (beta chain) was captured by sequencing in a study of cytomegalovirus exposure and HLA in healthy donors. Overall study results and limits: The analysis excluded some indistinguishable V segments, including TRBV6-2 and TRBV6-3.

Germline loops: CDR1 GTSNPN, CDR2 SVGIG (reference sequence). The CDR3 sequence is 13 residues long. A remark on this clone: The antigen is undetermined.

13 Jbeta primers and 60 Vbeta primers were used for the PCR. Measured with immunoSEQ multiplex PCR; TCRdb has only the in-frame clones, and not every one. This table holds under 200,000 clones, 68% found once. The sequence came from a woman aged 18-29 years in good health and CMV-seropositive. The chain couples TRBV30 to TRBJ2-5, with 7 bases matching TRBD1. The DNA matches TRBJ2-7 better at its end, which makes the J call doubtful. The sample comprised PBMCs. CDR3 nucleotide sequence: TGTGCCTGGAGTGCCGGACAGGACTACGAGCAGTACTTC. Its protein product is CAWSAGQDYEQYF.